Listed below are T cell receptor beta chains from one sample, sequenced in a study of cytomegalovirus exposure and HLA in healthy donors. Data came from immunoSEQ multiplex PCR; TCRdb stores just in-frame clones and leaves some out. This table holds around 80,000 clones, around three quarters found once. Sample: PBMCs. These TCRs come from a man aged 40-49 years in good health and CMV-seronegative. Each CDR3 is given with its conserved first and last residue. Fields, in order: D gene, clone size, V gene, J gene, CDR3 DNA, CDR3 protein. A D gene is named only where the DNA matches it firmly. Clone size is not always given. Where it is, it says once, few, many or a class for expanded clones.

>TRBD2|NA|TRBV6-1|TRBJ2-7
TGTGCCAGCAGTGAAGCTTCCGCGGGAGGGTACTACGAGCAGTACTTC
CASSEASAGGYYEQYF
>NA|NA|TRBV21-1|TRBJ2-7
TGTGCCAGCAGCACAGCGGCGGGATTGGCCTACGAGCAGTACTTC
CASSTAAGLAYEQYF
>NA|NA|TRBV7-8|TRBJ2-7
TGTGCCAGCAGCTTAAGGTCGAGCGAGCAGTACTTC
CASSLRSSEQYF
>NA|NA|TRBV27|TRBJ1-2
TGTGCCAGCAGTTTGTCAGGAAAACATGGCTACACCTTC
CASSLSGKHGYTF
>NA|NA|TRBV7-2|TRBJ1-5
TGTGCCAGCAGCTTAGAAGCAGGGCCCCGCAATCAGCCCCAGCATTTT
CASSLEAGPRNQPQHF
>TRBD2|NA|TRBV27|TRBJ2-7
TGTGCCACCGGACTAGCGAGGGAGCAGTACTTC
CATGLAREQYF
>NA|NA|TRBV27|TRBJ1-2
TGTGCCAGCACCCCCCGCGGGGACGTCGCCTATGGCTACACCTTC
CASTPRGDVAYGYTF
>TRBD1|NA|TRBV29-1|TRBJ2-7
TGCAGCGCTACCGGGACAGGGGGACCCGAGCAGTACTTC
CSATGTGGPEQYF
>TRBD2|NA|TRBV28|TRBJ2-7
TGTGCCAGCAGTTTAGAAGCGGGAGTAAGTAAATCCTACGAGCAGTACTTC
CASSLEAGVSKSYEQYF
>NA|NA|TRBV11-2|TRBJ1-4
TGTGCCAGCAGCCCCCGGGGGGGTGAAAAACTGTTTTTT
CASSPRGGEKLFF
>TRBD2|NA|TRBV28|TRBJ2-2
TGTGCCAGCAGTTTGGTGGCGGGAGGGCCCGTCGGGGAGCTGTTTTTT
CASSLVAGGPVGELFF
>TRBD1|NA|TRBV28|TRBJ2-7
TGTGCCAGCAGAACGACAGGGGGTCCCTACGAGCAGTACTTC
CASRTTGGPYEQYF
>NA|NA|TRBV6-6|TRBJ1-5
TGTGCCAGCAGCACATATCCGCCCCAGCATTTT
CASSTYPPQHF
>TRBD1|NA|TRBV29-1|TRBJ2-3
TGCAGCGTTGAGGGACAGGGAACAGATACGCAGTATTTT
CSVEGQGTDTQYF
>NA|NA|TRBV15|TRBJ2-7
TGTGCCACCAGCAGAGTTGGTAGTTCCTACGAGCAGTACTTC
CATSRVGSSYEQYF
>NA|once|TRBV21-1|TRBJ1-1
TGTGGGGTCGAGCAGCCGCAACTAGCGAACACTGAAGCTTTCTTT
CGVEQPQLANTEAFF
>TRBD1|few|TRBV7-9|TRBJ1-4
TGTGCCAGCAACAGGGGTAATGAAAAACTGTTTTTT
CASNRGNEKLFF
>NA|NA|TRBV30|TRBJ1-1
TGTGCCTGGAGCACCGGAGGCACTGAAGCTTTCTTT
CAWSTGGTEAFF
>TRBD2|NA|TRBV4-3|TRBJ2-1
TGCGCCAGCAGCCTCACTAGCGGAGCCTACAATGAGCAGTTCTTC
CASSLTSGAYNEQFF
>NA|few|TRBV28|TRBJ1-5
TGTGCCAGCAGTTTTCAGCAGGGTGAAGTTGCGCCCCAGCATTTT
CASSFQQGEVAPQHF
>TRBD1|NA|TRBV29-1|TRBJ1-2
TGCAGCGTTGAAGAGGGACAGTCCTATGGCTACACCTTC
CSVEEGQSYGYTF
>NA|NA|TRBV7-6|TRBJ2-2
TGTGCCAGCAGCTTACCCCGGACTGGTTCCGCTGATGAGCTGTTTTTT
CASSLPRTGSADELFF
>NA|many|TRBV6-5|TRBJ1-1
TGTGCCAGCAGTTGGTCCGCAGGGGCGAAGGACACTGAAGCTTTCTTT
CASSWSAGAKDTEAFF
>NA|NA|TRBV27|TRBJ1-1
TGTGCCAGCAGTTTAGGGGGGAGGACTGAAGCTTTCTTT
CASSLGGRTEAFF
>NA|NA|TRBV9|TRBJ1-1
TGTGCCAGCAGCTTGACACTTCTGAACACTGAAGCTTTCTTT
CASSLTLLNTEAFF
>NA|few|TRBV6-5|TRBJ1-5
TGTGCCAGCAGTTACGCCCAGGGAAATCAGCCCCAGCATTTT
CASSYAQGNQPQHF
>NA|NA|TRBV5-4|TRBJ1-1
TGTGCCAGCAGCGGGGGGGACAAGGGGCGCAACACTGAAGCTTTCTTT
CASSGGDKGRNTEAFF
>NA|NA|TRBV18|TRBJ2-6
TGTGCCAGCTCAACCGAGACAGCTTATCCCTCTGGGGCCAACGTCCTGACTTTC
CASSTETAYPSGANVLTF
>NA|NA|TRBV29-1|TRBJ2-1
TGCAGCGTTGAAAGGAGGGAGGTTGTGTACAATGAGCAGTTCTTC
CSVERREVVYNEQFF
>TRBD1|NA|TRBV14|TRBJ2-1
TGTGCCAGCAGCGACAGGGGTATCTACAATGAGCAGTTCTTC
CASSDRGIYNEQFF
>TRBD1|NA|TRBV2|TRBJ2-7
TGTGCCACGGGAGACAGGGGCAGACAGTACTTC
CATGDRGRQYF
>NA|NA|TRBV29-1|TRBJ2-1
TGCAGCGTTCTCTCCCTCTTTTCCTACAATGAGCAGTTCTTC
CSVLSLFSYNEQFF
>TRBD2|NA|TRBV28|TRBJ2-1
TGTGCCAGCAAGGCGGGAGTGACCTACAATGAGCAGTTCTTC
CASKAGVTYNEQFF
>TRBD2|NA|TRBV5-4|TRBJ2-7
TGTGCCAGCAGCTTACGGGGTAGCGGGAGGTTCGACGAGCAGTACTTC
CASSLRGSGRFDEQYF
>TRBD1|NA|TRBV23-1|TRBJ1-4
TGCGCCAGCAGTAAAAGGAGGGGGCTAGATGAAAAACTGTTTTTT
CASSKRRGLDEKLFF
>NA|NA|TRBV29-1|TRBJ1-3
TGCAGCGTTTTTTTCGGCTCTGGAAACACCATATATTTT
CSVFFGSGNTIYF
>NA|once|TRBV7-2|TRBJ2-7
TGTGCCAGCAGCTATGGGTGGGAGGCGCTGGGGGAGCAGTACTTC
CASSYGWEALGEQYF
>TRBD2|NA|TRBV27|TRBJ2-2
TGTGCCAGCAGTTTGTCGGGAGGAACCGGGGAGCTGTTTTTT
CASSLSGGTGELFF
>TRBD1|NA|TRBV29-1|TRBJ1-4
TGCAGCGTCGCGACAGGGGCCTCAACTAATGAAAAACTGTTTTTT
CSVATGASTNEKLFF
>NA|few|TRBV27|TRBJ2-7
TGTGCCAGCAGTGATGCGCGTGGCGGGGAGCAGTACTTC
CASSDARGGEQYF
>NA|NA|TRBV18|TRBJ1-4
TGTGCCAGCTCACCGGGGGCATTCGTCCTGTTTTTT
CASSPGAFVLFF
>TRBD1|few|TRBV15|TRBJ1-1
TGTGCCACCAGCACTAGACAGGGTATCCTTGAAGCTTTCTTT
CATSTRQGILEAFF